Included here is one T cell receptor (beta chain) sequence, with context. Its target antigen remains unknown. No much larger clone is present one base from it, and per-base qualities are unavailable. This sample is part of a study of spatial heterogeneity in lung cancer (dated by TCRdb to between 2018 and 2021). About the full investigation: Beta-chain transcripts were consistently detected in greater numbers than alpha-chain transcripts, which likely reflected higher beta-chain transcript abundance. In the raw uncorrected reads, each unique combination of TCR and UMI appeared more than ten times on average. TCR transcript counts in tumor regions correlated strongly with a T cell transcriptional module score from matched bulk RNA-seq. TCR repertoire features were related to nonsynonymous mutation counts determined by whole-exome sequencing of tumor tissue. In non-small cell lung cancer, the study quantitatively compared TCR alpha and beta repertoires across several tumor regions, matched nontumor lung, and blood. Both alpha and beta chains were TCR-sequenced in around 230 tumor regions, fewer than 80 matched nontumor lung samples and approximately 50 PBMC samples obtained at surgery. Overall results and qualifications from the work: Confirming at a functional level the hypothesis that regional TCRs recognize regional mutations was considered to require additional single-cell paired TCR alpha and beta sequencing. Counts of ubiquitous and regional expanded TCRs were found to correlate with counts of ubiquitous and regional nonsynonymous mutations, respectively. The number of expanded intratumoral alpha and beta TCRs correlated with the tumor nonsynonymous mutation count. TCR-seq coverage of tumor T cells was estimated at only approximately 7% for alpha chains and approximately 12% for beta chains.

This specimen's time point label, per the study, means: sample taken at primary tumor resection. The donors were more than 60 patients from the lung TRACERx cohort who had early-stage, untreated non-small cell lung cancer. For TCR sequencing, whole RNA was extracted from tumor and nontumor lung tissue, or from cryopreserved PBMC samples, and no cell sorting was done. Only patients with enough RNA available from two or more tumor regions were chosen for TCR sequencing. Before being selected, tumor and adjacent nontumor lung specimens were reviewed by a lung pathologist. Trimming removed 5 bases from V and 3 bases from J; the gene matches leave 5 bases unexplained. In the germline V gene, CDR1 corresponds to SGHVS and CDR2 to FQNEAQ. The CDR3 holds 15 amino acids from the cysteine to the phenylalanine. Only the CDR3 part of the read is kept: 45 bases, read in frame from the first base. Libraries were built with 5' RACE. Sequenced using a NextSeq 500. The TCR library protocol attached a unique molecular identifier to each TCR cDNA molecule to allow correction of PCR and sequencing errors. In the original analysis: TCR identification, UMI-based error correction and CDR3 extraction were all carried out with Decombinator tools. TCRs above a frequency of 2 per 1,000, corresponding to the top 1% of the tumor frequency distribution, were defined as expanded. Expanded tumor TCRs were classed as regional if statistically deemed absent (corrected P<0.05) from at least one tumor region, otherwise ubiquitous. Rényi diversity was computed with the R vegan package after subsampling each repertoire 100 times to 5,000 TCRs. CDR3 similarity networks were built from amino acid triplet string-kernel similarity, connecting CDR3s with pairwise similarity above 0.82. TCRdb reworked the public reads: Q25 trimming with fastp, MiXCR clone assembly, productive beta chains retained. Each CDR3 protein appears once, grouped with its most common genes and DNA. The V and J calls were determined by TCRdb, not by the authors. The sample has around 18,000 distinct CDR3 sequences on record, about 5.8% of them singletons. Clones ranked in the top ten supply 9% to 12% of the sample.

Sequencing was performed on lung tumor tissue, taken at surgery. This sequence originates from a female donor with early-stage non-small cell lung cancer. The chain employs TRBV7-8 and TRBJ2-2, with TRBD2 matching 8 junction bases. The DNA sequence is TGTGCCAGCAGCGCAAGCGGGAGCGACACCGGGGAGCTGTTTTTT. It translates as CASSASGSDTGELFF. The reference TRBV7-8 and TRBJ2-2 proteins fill in what lies around the CDR3, so the full variable domain reads GAGVSQSPRYKVAKRGQDVALRCDPISGHVSLFWYQQALGQGPEFLTYFQNEAQLDKSGLPSDRFFAERPEGSVSTLKIQRTQQEDSAVYLCASSASGSDTGELFFGEGSRLTVL.